This is a list of T cell receptor beta chains from one sample in a study of T cell changes during pregnancy in multiple sclerosis. This table comes from immunoSEQ multiplex PCR, and its TCRdb copy is limited to in-frame clones, with some not included. The sample yields more than 90,000 clones, approximately 90% seen once. The sample here was peripheral blood, taken in the third trimester of pregnancy. Receptor source: a female donor with multiple sclerosis, enrolled in a pregnancy study. Each CDR3 is given with its conserved first and last residue. Fields, in order: clone size, V gene, D gene, J gene, CDR3 protein, CDR3 DNA. D genes are given only for firm matches. Clone size is not always given. Where it is, it says once, few, many or a class for expanded clones.

NA,TRBV11-2,TRBD1,TRBJ1-1,CASSPPGQETEAFF,TGTGCCAGCAGCCCCCCGGGACAGGAGACTGAAGCTTTCTTT
NA,TRBV9,TRBD2,TRBJ2-1,CASSPTSGRAVYEQFF,TGTGCCAGCAGCCCCACTAGCGGGAGGGCCGTTTATGAGCAGTTCTTC
NA,TRBV13,TRBD1,TRBJ2-7,CASSLGRTGGEQYF,TGTGCCAGCAGCTTAGGGAGGACAGGGGGCGAGCAGTACTTC
NA,TRBV30,NA,TRBJ2-3,CAWRGDGSYGSTQYF,TGTGCCTGGAGGGGAGATGGGTCTTATGGCTCAACGCAGTATTTT
NA,TRBV19,TRBD1,TRBJ1-2,CASSPDRELIYGYTF,TGTGCCAGTAGTCCCGACAGGGAATTAATCTATGGCTACACCTTC
NA,TRBV27,NA,TRBJ2-7,CASSSPTYEQYF,TGTGCCAGCAGTTCCCCTACGTACGAGCAGTACTTC
NA,TRBV19,NA,TRBJ1-2,CASSITGNYGYTF,TGTGCCAGTAGTATTACAGGAAACTATGGCTACACCTTC
NA,TRBV28,NA,TRBJ1-5,CASSQLSETGLEPQHF,TGTGCCAGCAGCCAATTAAGTGAAACAGGATTGGAGCCCCAGCATTTT
NA,TRBV19,TRBD1,TRBJ1-1,CAGQGGGSTEAFF,TGTGCCGGACAGGGAGGAGGGAGCACTGAAGCTTTCTTT
NA,TRBV5-6,NA,TRBJ2-7,CASSQPGLSYEQYF,TGTGCCAGCAGCCAGCCGGGACTGTCCTACGAGCAGTACTTC
NA,TRBV6-1,NA,TRBJ1-3,CAGGPLGATGNTIYF,TGTGCCGGCGGGCCACTGGGGGCTACTGGAAACACCATATATTTT
NA,TRBV5-6,TRBD2,TRBJ2-1,CASSLTSGAYNEQFF,TGTGCCAGCAGCCTCACTAGCGGGGCCTACAATGAGCAGTTCTTC
NA,TRBV4-1,NA,TRBJ1-5,CASSHHLGDSFYQNQPQHF,TGCGCCAGCAGCCACCACCTGGGCGACAGCTTCTACCAGAATCAGCCCCAGCATTTT
NA,TRBV11-2,NA,TRBJ1-1,CASSPAGQQNYPFF,TGTGCCAGCAGTCCCGCAGGACAGCAAAACTATCCTTTCTTT
NA,TRBV19,NA,TRBJ2-1,CASSSPSRNSYNEQFF,TGTGCCAGTAGTAGTCCCTCGAGAAACTCCTACAATGAGCAGTTCTTC
NA,TRBV18,TRBD1,TRBJ1-2,CASSPRGQGGNYGYTF,TGTGCCAGCTCACCACGCGGACAGGGGGGAAACTATGGCTACACCTTC
NA,TRBV5-1,TRBD1,TRBJ1-5,CASSYGQGDQPQHF,TGCGCCAGCAGCTACGGACAGGGAGATCAGCCCCAGCATTTT
NA,TRBV7-2,TRBD1,TRBJ2-7,CASSLGGTGRYEQYF,TGTGCCAGCAGCTTAGGTGGGACAGGGAGGTACGAGCAGTACTTC
NA,TRBV10-3,TRBD1,TRBJ2-5,CAISESVRGRETQYF,TGTGCCATCAGTGAGTCTGTCAGGGGGCGAGAGACCCAGTACTTC
NA,TRBV6-5,NA,TRBJ1-1,CASKDSLNTEAFF,TGTGCCAGCAAGGACAGTCTGAACACTGAAGCTTTCTTT
few,TRBV4-2,TRBD1,TRBJ1-5,CASSQPDRGKPQHF,TGTGCCAGCAGCCAACCGGACAGGGGGAAGCCCCAGCATTTT
NA,TRBV5-4,NA,TRBJ2-2,CASSLESLNTGELFF,TGTGCCAGCAGCTTGGAAAGTCTAAATACCGGGGAGCTGTTTTTT
NA,TRBV5-1,NA,TRBJ2-3,CASTLPSTDTQYF,TGCGCCAGCACCCTTCCCAGCACAGATACGCAGTATTTT
once,TRBV2,NA,TRBJ2-1,CASSARRTGVNEQFF,TGTGCCAGCAGTGCTAGGCGGACGGGGGTCAATGAGCAGTTCTTC
NA,TRBV30,TRBD2,TRBJ2-2,CAWSPKGLPNTGELFF,TGTGCCTGGAGCCCTAAGGGACTACCGAACACCGGGGAGCTGTTTTTT
NA,TRBV27,TRBD1,TRBJ1-2,CASSPLGQGTNGYTF,TGTGCCAGCAGTCCCCTGGGACAGGGGACAAATGGCTACACCTTC
NA,TRBV27,NA,TRBJ1-2,CASSLFARTNYGYTF,TGTGCCAGCAGTTTATTCGCGAGAACTAACTATGGCTACACCTTC
once,TRBV29-1,TRBD1,TRBJ1-5,CSVSQGNLVNQPQHF,TGCAGCGTTTCACAGGGGAATCTCGTAAATCAGCCCCAGCATTTT
NA,TRBV14,NA,TRBJ1-1,CASSQAGNTEAFF,TGTGCCAGCAGCCAAGCAGGGAACACTGAAGCTTTCTTT
NA,TRBV9,TRBD2,TRBJ2-3,CASSVAGGGGPLTDTQYF,TGTGCCAGCAGCGTAGCTGGTGGCGGGGGGCCGTTGACAGATACGCAGTATTTT
NA,TRBV7-8,NA,TRBJ2-7,CASSLGGQFYEQYF,TGTGCCAGCAGCTTAGGGGGACAATTCTACGAGCAGTACTTC
NA,TRBV5-1,NA,TRBJ2-7,CASSATTYEQYF,TGCGCCAGCAGCGCGACAACCTACGAGCAGTACTTC
NA,TRBV12-1,NA,TRBJ2-5,CASSPLRDWVDETQYF,TGTGCCAGCAGCCCCCTCCGGGACTGGGTTGACGAGACCCAGTACTTC
NA,TRBV7-9,NA,TRBJ1-1,CASSPDQGGTEAFF,TGTGCCAGCAGCCCAGATCAGGGTGGCACTGAAGCTTTCTTT
NA,TRBV28,NA,TRBJ2-2,CASSFRTPNTGELFF,TGTGCCAGCAGTTTCCGGACACCTAACACCGGGGAGCTGTTTTTT
NA,TRBV5-6,TRBD1,TRBJ1-1,CASSGGQRNTEAFF,TGTGCCAGCAGCGGGGGACAGAGGAACACTGAAGCTTTCTTT
NA,TRBV18,TRBD1,TRBJ1-4,CASSPRQGATNEKLFF,TGTGCCAGCTCACCTAGACAGGGGGCAACTAATGAAAAACTGTTTTTT
NA,TRBV7-2,TRBD1,TRBJ2-1,CASSLDVGQGAHEQFF,TGTGCCAGCAGCTTAGACGTGGGACAGGGGGCCCATGAGCAGTTCTTC
NA,TRBV5-1,TRBD1,TRBJ2-1,CASSLEQGAGNEQFF,TGCGCCAGCAGCCTGGAACAGGGGGCAGGGAATGAGCAGTTCTTC
NA,TRBV10-3,NA,TRBJ2-3,CAIRGWSTDTQYF,TGTGCCATCAGGGGCTGGAGCACAGATACGCAGTATTTT
NA,TRBV2,NA,TRBJ2-7,CASRHPGEQYF,TGTGCCAGCAGGCACCCAGGGGAGCAGTACTTC
NA,TRBV7-2,TRBD2,TRBJ2-1,CASSLVGTSGTNNEQFF,TGTGCCAGCAGCTTAGTGGGGACTAGCGGGACAAACAATGAGCAGTTCTTC
NA,TRBV4-2,NA,TRBJ1-2,CASSQGVPGQLNYGYTF,TGTGCCAGCAGCCAAGGGGTTCCGGGACAACTTAACTATGGCTACACCTTC
NA,TRBV5-5,TRBD2,TRBJ2-7,CASSGGLAEAYEQYF,TGTGCCAGCAGCGGAGGACTAGCGGAGGCCTACGAGCAGTACTTC
NA,TRBV9,TRBD2,TRBJ2-7,CASSVDEGLAGEKQYF,TGTGCCAGCAGCGTAGATGAGGGACTAGCGGGGGAGAAGCAGTACTTC
NA,TRBV6-1,NA,TRBJ1-1,CASGSTGNTEAFF,TGTGCCAGCGGATCAACAGGAAACACTGAAGCTTTCTTT